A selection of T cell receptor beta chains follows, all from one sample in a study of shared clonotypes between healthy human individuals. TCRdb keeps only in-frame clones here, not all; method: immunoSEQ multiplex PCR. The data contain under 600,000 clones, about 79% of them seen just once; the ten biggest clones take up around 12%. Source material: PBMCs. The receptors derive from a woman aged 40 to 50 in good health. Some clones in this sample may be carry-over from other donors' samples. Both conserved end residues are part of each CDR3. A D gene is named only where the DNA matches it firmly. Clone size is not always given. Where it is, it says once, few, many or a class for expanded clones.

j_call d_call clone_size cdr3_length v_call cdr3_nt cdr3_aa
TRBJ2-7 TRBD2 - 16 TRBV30 TGTGCCTGGAGTATCGTCCGGGGAGCGGGAGGCGACGAGCAGTACTTC CAWSIVRGAGGDEQYF
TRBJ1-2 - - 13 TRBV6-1 TGTGCCAGCAGTGATCCGGGAGGCTATGGCTACACCTTC CASSDPGGYGYTF
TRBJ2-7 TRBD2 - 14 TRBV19 TGTGCCAGTAGTCCCTCAGCGGGATCCTACGAGCAGTACTTC CASSPSAGSYEQYF
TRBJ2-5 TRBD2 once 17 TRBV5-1 TGCGCCAGCAGCTCGGGACTAGCGGGAGGACGGCAAGAGACCCAGTACTTC CASSSGLAGGRQETQYF
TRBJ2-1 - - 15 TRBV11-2 TGTGCCAGCAGCTTAACTGCGACGGGAGTTGATGAGCAGTTCTTC CASSLTATGVDEQFF
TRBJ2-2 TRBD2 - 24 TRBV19 TGTGCCAGTACCGCCAAACGCCTGACGGAAAGCAGACTAGCGGGAGGGCCGGACACCGGGGAGCTGTTTTTT CASTAKRLTESRLAGGPDTGELFF
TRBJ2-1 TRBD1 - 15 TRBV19 TGTGCCAGTAGTCCGCGACAGGGTATTGGAAATGAGCAGTTCTTC CASSPRQGIGNEQFF
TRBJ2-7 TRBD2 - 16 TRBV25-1 TGTGCCAGCAGTGGGACTAATATCGGGGGGGGCTACGAGCAGTACTTC CASSGTNIGGGYEQYF
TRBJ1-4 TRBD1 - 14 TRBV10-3 TGTGCCATCAGTGAGGTCTACAGGGGGGAAAAACTGTTTTTT CAISEVYRGEKLFF
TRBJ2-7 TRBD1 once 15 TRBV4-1 TGCGCCAGCAGCCAGCTGGGGACAGGAGGTGGGGAGCAGTACTTC CASSQLGTGGGEQYF
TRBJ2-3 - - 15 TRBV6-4 TGTGCCAGCCCGAAGGGGCAAACCTCGGCAGATACGCAGTATTTT CASPKGQTSADTQYF
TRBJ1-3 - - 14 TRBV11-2 TGTGCCAGCAGCTTAGACAACTCTGGAAACACCATATATTTT CASSLDNSGNTIYF
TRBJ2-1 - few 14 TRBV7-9 TGTGCCAGCAGCGCGTGGACTTCCTACAATGAGCAGTTCTTC CASSAWTSYNEQFF
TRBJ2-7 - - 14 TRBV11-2 TGTGCCAGCAGCTTAGTAGGGGGGAGCTACGAGCAGTACTTC CASSLVGGSYEQYF
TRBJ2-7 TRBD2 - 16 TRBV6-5 TGTGCCAGCAGTTACTCACATAGCGGGAGAGGGTACGAGCAGTACTTC CASSYSHSGRGYEQYF
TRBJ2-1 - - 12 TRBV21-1 TGTGCCAGCAGGATACAGGGAAATGAGCAGTTCTTC CASRIQGNEQFF
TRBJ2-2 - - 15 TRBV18 TGTGCCAGCTCAGGGGCAGGGAGGAACACCGGGGAGCTGTTTTTT CASSGAGRNTGELFF
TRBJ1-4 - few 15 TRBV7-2 TGTGCCAGCAGCGTCCAGGGAGGGATCCATGAAAAACTGTTTTTT CASSVQGGIHEKLFF
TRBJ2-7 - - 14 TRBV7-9 TGTGCCAGCAGCTCGAGACTTGCCTCCAACGAGCAGTACTTC CASSSRLASNEQYF
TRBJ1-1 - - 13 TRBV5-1 TGCGCCAGCAGTAACAGGGTTGGGACTGAAGCTTTCTTT CASSNRVGTEAFF
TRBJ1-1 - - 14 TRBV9 TGTGCCAGCAGCGTAGATGGGATGAACACTGAAGCTTTCTTT CASSVDGMNTEAFF
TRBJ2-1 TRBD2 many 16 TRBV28 TGTGCCAGCAGTTTAGTGAGCGGGAGCGCTTACAATGAGCAGTTCTTC CASSLVSGSAYNEQFF
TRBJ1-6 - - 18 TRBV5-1 TGCGCCAGCAGGTACGCCGCGGGGGCCAGCTCCTATAATTCACCCCTCCACTTT CASRYAAGASSYNSPLHF
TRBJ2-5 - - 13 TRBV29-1 TGCAGCGTTGAACTAGGGTACTTAGAGACCCAGTACTTC CSVELGYLETQYF
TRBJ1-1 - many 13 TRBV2 TGTGCCAGCAGTGAACTACCGAACACTGAAGCTTTCTTT CASSELPNTEAFF
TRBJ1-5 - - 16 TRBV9 TGTGCCAGCAGCGTAGGATCAGGAGATAGCAATCAGCCCCAGCATTTT CASSVGSGDSNQPQHF
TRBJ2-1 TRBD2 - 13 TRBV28 TGTGCCAGCGGACTAGCGGGAAAAAACGAGCAGTTCTTC CASGLAGKNEQFF
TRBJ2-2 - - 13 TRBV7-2 TGTGCCAGCAGCCGACAGCCGACCGGGGAGCTGTTTTTT CASSRQPTGELFF
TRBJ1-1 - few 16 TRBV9 TGTGCCAGCAGCGTAGTGGCCGTTGGGGGTGGCACTGAAGCTTTCTTT CASSVVAVGGGTEAFF
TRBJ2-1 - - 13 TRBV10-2 TGCGCCAGCAGTGAGGAAAGGACCCTTGAGCAGTTCTTC CASSEERTLEQFF
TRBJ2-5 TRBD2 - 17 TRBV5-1 TGCGCCAGCAGCTTGACCACTAGCGGACTCAGGGTAGAGACCCAGTACTTC CASSLTTSGLRVETQYF
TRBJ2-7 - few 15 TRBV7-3 TGTGCCAGCAGCGGGGGGACGGTGAGCTCCTACGAGCAGTACTTC CASSGGTVSSYEQYF
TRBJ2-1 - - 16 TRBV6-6 TGTGCCAGCAGTCCCAGCGGAACCAGCTCCTACAATGAGCAGTTCTTC CASSPSGTSSYNEQFF
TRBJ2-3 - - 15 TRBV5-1 TGCGCCAGCAGCCAAATTCCCACTAGCACAGATACGCAGTATTTT CASSQIPTSTDTQYF
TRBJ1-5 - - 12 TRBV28 TGTGCCAGCAGTTTACGGGATCAGCCCCAGCATTTT CASSLRDQPQHF
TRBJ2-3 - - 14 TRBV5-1 TGCGCCAGCAGCTTGGAACCGAGGGCAGATACGCAGTATTTT CASSLEPRADTQYF
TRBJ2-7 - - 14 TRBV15 TGTGCCACCAGCAGAGATAGGGGACTTGGTGAGCAGTACTTC CATSRDRGLGEQYF
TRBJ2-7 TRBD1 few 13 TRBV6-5 TGTGCCACCTCGAGGGACAGCTTCTACGAGCAGTACTTC CATSRDSFYEQYF
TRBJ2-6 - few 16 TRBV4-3 TGCGCCAGCAGCCAAGACCTTGGCTCTGGGGCCAACGTCCTGACTTTC CASSQDLGSGANVLTF
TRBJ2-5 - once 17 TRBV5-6 TGTGCCAGCAGCTTAAGAAGGTCGGAGGGCCTTCAAGAGACCCAGTACTTC CASSLRRSEGLQETQYF
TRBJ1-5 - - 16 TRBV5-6 TGTGCCAGCAGCTTGGTGGGACACTATAGCAATCAGCCCCAGCATTTT CASSLVGHYSNQPQHF
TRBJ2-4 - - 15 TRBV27 TGTGCCAGCACCCTGTTAGGGGCCACCAAAAACATTCAGTACTTC CASTLLGATKNIQYF
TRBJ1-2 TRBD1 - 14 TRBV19 TGTGCCAGTAGTAGGGACAGGGATAACTATGGCTACACCTTC CASSRDRDNYGYTF
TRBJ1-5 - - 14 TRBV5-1 TGCGCCAGCAGCTTGAGGGGAGGAGGACAGCCCCAGCATTTT CASSLRGGGQPQHF
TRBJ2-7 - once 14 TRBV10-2 TGCGCCAGCAGTCTAGTTCCCAGCTCCTACGAGCAGTACTTC CASSLVPSSYEQYF
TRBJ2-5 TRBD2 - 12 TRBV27 TGTGCCAGCAGTTTCCCCGGGGGGGAGCAGTACTTC CASSFPGGEQYF
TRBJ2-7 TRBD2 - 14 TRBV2 TGTGCCAGCAGCGAGGGACTAGCGATCGGCGAGCAGTACTTC CASSEGLAIGEQYF
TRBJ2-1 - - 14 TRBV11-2 TGTGCCAGCAGCGACCGAACAGGGATCTATGAGCAGTTCTTC CASSDRTGIYEQFF
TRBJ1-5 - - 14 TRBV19 TGTGCCAGTACCCTCGGACAGAGAAATCAGCCCCAGCATTTT CASTLGQRNQPQHF
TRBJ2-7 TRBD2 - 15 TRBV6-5 TGTGCCAGCAGTTACTCGCTAGCGGGAGTGTTCGAGCAGTACTTC CASSYSLAGVFEQYF
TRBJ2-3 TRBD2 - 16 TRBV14 TGTGCCAGCAGCCTCGTTAGCGGGAGGGCCTCAGATACGCAGTATTTT CASSLVSGRASDTQYF
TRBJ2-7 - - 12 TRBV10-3 TGTGCCATCAAGACGGATACCTACGAGCAGTACTTC CAIKTDTYEQYF
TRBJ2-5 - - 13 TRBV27 TGTGCCAGCAGTCCCGGGTGGCGGGAGACCCAGTACTTC CASSPGWRETQYF
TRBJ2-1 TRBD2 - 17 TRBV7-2 TGTGCCAGCAGCCTGGGTGGAGCGGGAACGTTATACAATGAGCAGTTCTTC CASSLGGAGTLYNEQFF
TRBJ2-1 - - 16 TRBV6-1 TGTGCCAGCAGTGAAGTGAGGGTGAGCTCCTACAATGAGCAGTTCTTC CASSEVRVSSYNEQFF
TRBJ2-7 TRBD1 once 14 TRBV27 TGTGCCAGCAGTCGGGACAGGACCGTTCCCGAGCAGTACTTC CASSRDRTVPEQYF
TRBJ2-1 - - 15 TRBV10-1 TGCGCCAGCAGTGAGTCCAGCGGCTCCTACAATGAGCAGTTCTTC CASSESSGSYNEQFF
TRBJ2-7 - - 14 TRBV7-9 TGTGCCAGCAGCTTAGTGGATGCATACTACGAGCAGTACTTC CASSLVDAYYEQYF
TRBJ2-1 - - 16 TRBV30 TGTGCCTGGAGTGGTCGTACCAGGGGGGACTACAATGAGCAGTTCTTC CAWSGRTRGDYNEQFF
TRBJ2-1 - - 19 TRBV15 TGTGCCACCAGCAGAGGTTTCGGCCTCGGCAGCCTGCTCTACAATGAGCAGTTCTTC CATSRGFGLGSLLYNEQFF